This T cell receptor (beta chain) originates from a study of CD8 T cells in ankylosing spondylitis. Study results and caveats: A TCR beta motif of fewer than ten highly homologous variants appeared characteristic of ankylosing spondylitis blood.

CDR1 is LGHNA and CDR2 is YSLEER in the germline V gene. This CDR3 spans 16 amino acids. V was cut by 4 bases and J by 5 bases, with 19 bases left in between. In the case of this clonotype: No antigen is known for it.

Molecular-barcoded quantitative 5'-RACE produced these TCR beta libraries. MiXCR, applied by TCRdb to the 5' RACE reads, yields one record per CDR3 protein. The sample holds about 220,000 distinct CDR3 sequences, about 7% seen once. Sequencing was carried out using blood, either unsorted or a sorted T cell fraction (not recorded which). The V call is TRBV4-3, the J call TRBJ2-3; D is ambiguous. The TCR originated in a male donor with ankylosing spondylitis. CDR3 amino acids: CASSPGWKEVGDTQYF. In DNA form, the CDR3 reads TGCGCCAGCAGCCCCGGGTGGAAAGAGGTAGGAGATACGCAGTATTTT.